The rows below give T cell receptor beta chains drawn from one sample of a study of cytotoxic CD8 clonotypes in ibrutinib-treated CLL. Sequenced by immunoSEQ multiplex PCR; TCRdb stores in-frame clones only, minus some. Of tens of thousands of clones in the sample, roughly 71% are singletons; the top ten hold 43%. Sample: PBMCs, taken after 12 months of ibrutinib treatment. All receptors derive from a human donor with chronic lymphocytic leukemia. The CDR3 runs from the conserved cysteine through the conserved F or W. Fields, in order: D gene, clone size, J gene, V gene, CDR3 protein, CDR3 DNA. A D gene is named only where the DNA matches it firmly. Not every row has a clone size; where given, it reads once, few, many or a size class.

>-|-|TRBJ2-5|TRBV2
CASSEGVLQETQYF
TGTGCCAGCAGTGAGGGGGTCTTACAAGAGACCCAGTACTTC
>-|-|TRBJ1-5|TRBV21-1
CASSLGTVPSYQPQHF
TGTGCCAGCAGCCTAGGGACAGTCCCAAGTTACCAGCCCCAGCATTTT
>TRBD1|-|TRBJ1-4|TRBV15
CATSRDGTANEKLFF
TGTGCCACCAGCAGAGATGGGACAGCTAATGAAAAACTGTTTTTT
>TRBD2|-|TRBJ2-5|TRBV2
CASKLAGQETQYF
TGTGCCAGCAAACTAGCGGGTCAAGAGACCCAGTACTTC
>-|few|TRBJ1-2|TRBV28
CASRLNRNYGYTF
TGTGCCAGCAGGTTGAATCGAAACTATGGCTACACCTTC
>TRBD2|-|TRBJ2-2|TRBV5-5
CASSLGLAGNTGELFF
TGTGCCAGCAGCTTGGGACTAGCGGGGAACACCGGGGAGCTGTTTTTT
>TRBD1|few|TRBJ2-1|TRBV27
CASSFATGAFRNEQFF
TGTGCCAGCAGTTTCGCGACAGGGGCGTTTAGGAATGAGCAGTTCTTC
>TRBD1|-|TRBJ2-1|TRBV27
CASSPGQDYNEQFF
TGTGCCAGCAGTCCGGGACAGGATTACAATGAGCAGTTCTTC
>-|-|TRBJ1-5|TRBV19
CASSIDIQPQHF
TGTGCCAGTAGTATCGATATTCAGCCCCAGCATTTT
>TRBD2|few|TRBJ2-7|TRBV6-1
CASGRLAGVSYEQYF
TGTGCCAGCGGACGACTAGCGGGAGTATCTTACGAGCAGTACTTC
>-|few|TRBJ1-2|TRBV9
CASSPRDAANYGYTF
TGTGCCAGCAGCCCTCGGGACGCAGCTAACTATGGCTACACCTTC
>-|once|TRBJ2-4|TRBV2
CASRRDIAARGKNIQYF
TGTGCCAGCAGAAGGGACATTGCCGCGCGGGGGAAAAACATTCAGTACTTC
>-|once|TRBJ1-1|TRBV6-5
CASSLLGQLNTEAFF
TGTGCCAGCAGTTTACTAGGACAGCTGAACACTGAAGCTTTCTTT
>TRBD2|few|TRBJ2-7|TRBV11-2
CASSLGDLSGGTYEQYF
TGTGCCAGCAGCTTAGGGGACCTTAGCGGGGGGACCTACGAGCAGTACTTC
>-|-|TRBJ1-4|TRBV19
CASSIDGNNEKLFF
TGTGCCAGTAGTATTGACGGCAATAATGAAAAACTGTTTTTT
>TRBD1|-|TRBJ2-1|TRBV5-4
CASSQDGTGVYEQFF
TGTGCCAGCAGCCAAGACGGGACAGGGGTTTATGAGCAGTTCTTC
>TRBD1|-|TRBJ1-2|TRBV6-5
CASSTLAQGAGGYTF
TGTGCCAGCAGTACCCTGGCGCAGGGGGCTGGTGGCTACACCTTC
>-|-|TRBJ1-2|TRBV21-1
CASSKALSGQNYGYTF
TGTGCCAGCAGCAAAGCGCTATCGGGACAGAACTATGGCTACACCTTC
>-|-|TRBJ2-7|TRBV6-1
CASTGLDEQYF
TGTGCCAGCACGGGGCTCGACGAGCAGTACTTC
>-|-|TRBJ2-7|TRBV7-9
CASTRDTTYEQYF
TGTGCCAGCACCCGGGACACTACCTACGAGCAGTACTTC
>TRBD1|-|TRBJ2-6|TRBV19
CASRQGSSGANVLTF
TGTGCCAGTAGACAGGGGAGTTCTGGGGCCAACGTCCTGACTTTC
>-|-|TRBJ2-5|TRBV4-2
CASSQAVQETQYF
TGTGCCAGCAGCCAAGCGGTTCAAGAGACCCAGTACTTC
>-|few|TRBJ2-3|TRBV5-1
CASSLGLPDTQYF
TGCGCCAGCAGCTTGGGGTTACCAGATACGCAGTATTTT
>TRBD1|-|TRBJ2-3|TRBV7-2
CASSSTGADTQYF
TGTGCCAGCAGCTCCACAGGGGCCGATACGCAGTATTTT
>TRBD2|-|TRBJ2-7|TRBV29-1
CSVMTSGSWSAYEQYF
TGCAGCGTTATGACTAGCGGTAGTTGGTCCGCCTACGAGCAGTACTTC
>-|few|TRBJ2-2|TRBV11-2
CASIGSRGTGELFF
TGTGCCAGCATTGGATCCCGGGGCACCGGGGAGCTGTTTTTT
>TRBD2|once|TRBJ2-7|TRBV7-2
CASSLGLALTYEQYF
TGTGCCAGCAGCTTAGGACTAGCGCTCACCTACGAGCAGTACTTC
>-|few|TRBJ1-3|TRBV2
CASSSLSSGNTIYF
TGTGCCAGCAGTTCTCTTAGCTCTGGAAACACCATATATTTT
>TRBD2|-|TRBJ2-1|TRBV10-3
CAISGGEGRYNEQFF
TGTGCCATCAGTGGGGGGGAGGGGAGGTACAATGAGCAGTTCTTC
>-|-|TRBJ1-1|TRBV15
CAKQSTSEAVAFF
TGTGCCAAACAGTCCACCAGCGAGGCGGTAGCTTTCTTT
>TRBD1|-|TRBJ1-6|TRBV18
CASSPTGGDNSPLHF
TGTGCCAGCTCACCGACAGGGGGAGATAATTCACCCCTCCACTTT
>TRBD1|-|TRBJ2-7|TRBV2
CASSIPGGAEQYF
TGTGCCAGCAGTATTCCAGGGGGTGCCGAGCAGTACTTC
>-|-|TRBJ2-4|TRBV5-1
CASSLVAGDRNIQYF
TGCGCCAGCAGCTTGGTGGCAGGGGATCGAAACATTCAGTACTTC
>-|-|TRBJ2-7|TRBV7-9
CASSEVVGEQYF
TGTGCCAGCAGCGAGGTCGTCGGCGAGCAGTACTTC
>-|-|TRBJ2-1|TRBV5-4
CASSAEGYNEQFF
TGTGCCAGCAGCGCGGAGGGTTACAATGAGCAGTTCTTC
>-|-|TRBJ2-5|TRBV18
CASSPEGGRQETQYF
TGTGCCAGCTCACCCGAGGGGGGGCGACAAGAGACCCAGTACTTC
>-|-|TRBJ1-1|TRBV15
CATSRDPVSTEAFF
TGTGCCACCAGCAGGGACCCCGTTAGCACTGAAGCTTTCTTT
>-|-|TRBJ1-1|TRBV27
CASSALDLRNTEAFF
TGTGCCAGCAGTGCCTTGGACTTAAGGAACACTGAAGCTTTCTTT
>TRBD2|-|TRBJ2-7|TRBV28
CASSPQTAGAENF
TGTGCCAGCAGTCCTCAGACTGCGGGAGCAGAAAACTTC
>TRBD2|-|TRBJ2-7|TRBV28
CASSLTSANYEQYF
TGTGCCAGCAGTTTGACTAGCGCGAACTACGAGCAGTACTTC
>TRBD2|-|TRBJ2-5|TRBV28
CASSTWDGRYQETQYF
TGTGCCAGCTCGACTTGGGACGGGAGGTACCAAGAGACCCAGTACTTC
>-|-|TRBJ2-7|TRBV5-4
CASSLAGRGVYEQYF
TGTGCCAGCAGCTTGGCGGGTAGGGGGGTCTACGAGCAGTACTTC
>TRBD1|-|TRBJ2-3|TRBV5-1
CASSLFLTGSTDTQYF
TGCGCCAGCAGCTTGTTCCTGACAGGGAGTACAGATACGCAGTATTTT
>TRBD2|-|TRBJ2-3|TRBV4-2
CASSPLAGGTDTQYF
TGTGCCAGCAGCCCGTTAGCGGGAGGGACAGATACGCAGTATTTT
>-|once|TRBJ1-4|TRBV6-1
CASSESLGRVNEKLFF
TGTGCCAGCAGTGAAAGTCTGGGACGGGTTAATGAAAAACTGTTTTTT
>TRBD2|-|TRBJ2-1|TRBV6-5
CASSLLAGGPHEQFF
TGTGCCAGCAGTTTACTAGCGGGAGGGCCCCATGAGCAGTTCTTC
>-|-|TRBJ2-3|TRBV28
CASSSPQGLTDTQYF
TGTGCCAGCAGTTCCCCCCAAGGACTCACAGATACGCAGTATTTT
>-|-|TRBJ2-3|TRBV7-6
CASSPLSESTQYF
TGTGCCAGCAGCCCCCTTTCTGAGAGTACGCAGTATTTT
>-|-|TRBJ1-5|TRBV6-5
CASSPGQPLNQPQHF
TGTGCCAGCAGTCCAGGACAGCCCTTAAATCAGCCCCAGCATTTT
>TRBD1|-|TRBJ2-6|TRBV18
CASSPWTGGLSGANVLTF
TGTGCCAGCTCACCGTGGACAGGGGGCCTCTCTGGGGCCAACGTCCTGACTTTC
>-|few|TRBJ2-7|TRBV7-8
CASSLSGSAYEQYF
TGTGCCAGCAGCTTATCAGGGTCGGCCTACGAGCAGTACTTC